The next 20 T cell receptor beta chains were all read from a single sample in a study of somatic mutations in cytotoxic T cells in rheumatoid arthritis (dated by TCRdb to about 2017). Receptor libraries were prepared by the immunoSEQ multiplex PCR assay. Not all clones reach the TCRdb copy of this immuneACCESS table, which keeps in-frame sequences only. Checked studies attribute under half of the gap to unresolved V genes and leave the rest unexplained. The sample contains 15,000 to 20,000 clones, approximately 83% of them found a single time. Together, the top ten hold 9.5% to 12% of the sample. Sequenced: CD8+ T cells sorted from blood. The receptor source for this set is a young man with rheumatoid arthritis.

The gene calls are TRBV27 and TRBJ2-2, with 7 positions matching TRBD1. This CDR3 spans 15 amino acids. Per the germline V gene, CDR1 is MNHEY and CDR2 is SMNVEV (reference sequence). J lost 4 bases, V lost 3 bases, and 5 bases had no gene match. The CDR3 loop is CASSFARGSTGELFF. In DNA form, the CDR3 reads TGTGCCAGCAGTTTTGCCAGGGGGAGCACCGGGGAGCTGTTTTTT.

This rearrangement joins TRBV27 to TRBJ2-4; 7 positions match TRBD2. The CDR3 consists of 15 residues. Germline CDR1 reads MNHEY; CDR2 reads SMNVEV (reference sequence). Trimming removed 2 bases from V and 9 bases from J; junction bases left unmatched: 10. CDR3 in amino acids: CASSLGRGSLSIQYF. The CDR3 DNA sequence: TGTGCCAGCAGTTTAGGGAGGGGTTCACTGAGCATTCAGTACTTC.

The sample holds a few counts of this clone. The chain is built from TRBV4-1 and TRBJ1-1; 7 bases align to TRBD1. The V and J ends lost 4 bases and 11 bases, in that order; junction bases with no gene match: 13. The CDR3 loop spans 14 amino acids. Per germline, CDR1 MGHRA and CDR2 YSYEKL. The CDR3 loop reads CASSPLGGGLGAFF. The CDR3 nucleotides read TGCGCCAGCAGCCCTCTCGGAGGGGGCCTGGGTGCTTTCTTT.

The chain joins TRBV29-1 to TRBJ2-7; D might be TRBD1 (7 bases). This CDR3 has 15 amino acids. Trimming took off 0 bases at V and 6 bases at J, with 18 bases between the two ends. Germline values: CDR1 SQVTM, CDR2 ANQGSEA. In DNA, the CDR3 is TGCAGCGTTGAAGATCGGGGACAGCGGGCCTCCGAGCAGTACTTC. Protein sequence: CSVEDRGQRASEQYF.

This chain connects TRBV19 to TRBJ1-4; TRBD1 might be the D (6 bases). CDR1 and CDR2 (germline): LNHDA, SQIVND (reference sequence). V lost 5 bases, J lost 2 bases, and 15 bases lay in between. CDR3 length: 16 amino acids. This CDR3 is CASSLIQGLTNEKLFF. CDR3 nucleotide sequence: TGTGCCAGTAGTCTGATCCAGGGGTTGACTAATGAAAAACTGTTTTTT.

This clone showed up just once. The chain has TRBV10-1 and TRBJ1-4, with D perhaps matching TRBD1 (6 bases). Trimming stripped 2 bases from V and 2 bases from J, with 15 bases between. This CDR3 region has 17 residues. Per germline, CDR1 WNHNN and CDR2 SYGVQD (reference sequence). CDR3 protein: CASSETGNDLTNEKLFF. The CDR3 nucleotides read TGCGCCAGCAGTGAGACAGGGAACGATTTGACTAATGAAAAACTGTTTTTT.

The CDR3 nucleotides are TGCGCCAGCAGCTACAGGGTCGAGGGCACTGAAGCTTTCTTT. Protein: CASSYRVEGTEAFF. The chain has TRBV4-1 and TRBJ1-1, with D tentatively TRBD1 (6 bases). The CDR3 contains 14 residues. V was shortened by 5 bases and J by 4 bases, with 14 bases between the two germline ends. From germline, CDR1 is MGHRA and CDR2 YSYEKL.

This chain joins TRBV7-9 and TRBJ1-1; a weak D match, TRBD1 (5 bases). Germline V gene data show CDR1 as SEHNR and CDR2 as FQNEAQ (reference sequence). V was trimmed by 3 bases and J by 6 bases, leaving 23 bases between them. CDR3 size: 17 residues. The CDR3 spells CASSFLLPGTQYSEAFF. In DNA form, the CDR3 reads TGTGCCAGCAGCTTCCTTCTCCCCGGGACTCAATACTCTGAAGCTTTCTTT.

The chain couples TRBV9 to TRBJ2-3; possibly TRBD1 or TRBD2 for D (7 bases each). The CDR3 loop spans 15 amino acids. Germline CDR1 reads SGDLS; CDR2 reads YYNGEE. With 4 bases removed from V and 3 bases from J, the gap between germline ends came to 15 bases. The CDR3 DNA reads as TGTGCCAGCAGCCTAGGGGGCGGGGGAACAGATACGCAGTATTTT. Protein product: CASSLGGGGTDTQYF.

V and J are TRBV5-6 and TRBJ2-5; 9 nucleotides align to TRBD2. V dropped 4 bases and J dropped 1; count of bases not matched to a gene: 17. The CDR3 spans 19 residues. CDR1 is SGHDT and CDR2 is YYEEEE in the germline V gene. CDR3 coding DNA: TGTGCCAGCAGCCCTTGGTGGGCTAGCGGGGTCCCGTCCCAAGAGACCCAGTACTTC. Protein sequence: CASSPWWASGVPSQETQYF.

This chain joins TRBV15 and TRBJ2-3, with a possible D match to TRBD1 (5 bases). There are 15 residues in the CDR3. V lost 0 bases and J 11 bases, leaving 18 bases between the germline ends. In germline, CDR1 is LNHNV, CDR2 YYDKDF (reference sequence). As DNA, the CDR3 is TGTGCCACCAGCAGAGATCTTTTCGTGGGCCAGGGGCAGTATTTT. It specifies CATSRDLFVGQGQYF.

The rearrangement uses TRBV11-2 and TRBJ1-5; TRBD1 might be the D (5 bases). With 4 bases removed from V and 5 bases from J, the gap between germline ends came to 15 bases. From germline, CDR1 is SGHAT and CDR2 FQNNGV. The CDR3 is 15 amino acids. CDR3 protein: CASSSSGGGDQPQHF. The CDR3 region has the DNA TGTGCCAGCAGCTCGAGCGGCGGAGGGGATCAGCCCCAGCATTTT.

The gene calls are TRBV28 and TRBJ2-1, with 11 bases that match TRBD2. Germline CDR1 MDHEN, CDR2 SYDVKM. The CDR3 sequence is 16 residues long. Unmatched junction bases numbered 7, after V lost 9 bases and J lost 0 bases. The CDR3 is CASTSGGLSSYNEQFF. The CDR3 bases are TGTGCCAGTACTAGCGGGGGCCTGAGCTCCTACAATGAGCAGTTCTTC.

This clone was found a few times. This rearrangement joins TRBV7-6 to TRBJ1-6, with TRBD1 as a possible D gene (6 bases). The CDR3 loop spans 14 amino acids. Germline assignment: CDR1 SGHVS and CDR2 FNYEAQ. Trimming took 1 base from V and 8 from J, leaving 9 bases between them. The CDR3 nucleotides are TGTGCCAGCAGCTTAGGGGGACAAGATTCACCCCTCCACTTT. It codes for CASSLGGQDSPLHF.

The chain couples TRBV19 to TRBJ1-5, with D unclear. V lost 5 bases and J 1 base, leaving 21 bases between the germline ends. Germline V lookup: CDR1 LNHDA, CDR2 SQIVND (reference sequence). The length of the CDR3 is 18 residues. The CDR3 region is CASSLDPVGSGSNQPQHF. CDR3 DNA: TGTGCCAGTAGTCTCGACCCCGTGGGTTCGGGGAGCAATCAGCCCCAGCATTTT.

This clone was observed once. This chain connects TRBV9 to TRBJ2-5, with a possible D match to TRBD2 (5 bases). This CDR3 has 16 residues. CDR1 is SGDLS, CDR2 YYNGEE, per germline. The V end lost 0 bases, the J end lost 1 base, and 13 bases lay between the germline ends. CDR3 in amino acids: CASSVGGDLFQETQYF. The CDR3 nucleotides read TGTGCCAGCAGCGTAGGGGGAGACCTCTTCCAAGAGACCCAGTACTTC.

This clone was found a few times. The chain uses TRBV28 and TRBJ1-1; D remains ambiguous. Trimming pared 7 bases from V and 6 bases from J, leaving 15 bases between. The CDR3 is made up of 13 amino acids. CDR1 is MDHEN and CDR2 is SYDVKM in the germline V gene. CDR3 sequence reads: CASIPVGQSEAFF. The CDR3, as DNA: TGTGCCAGCATCCCGGTTGGGCAGTCTGAAGCTTTCTTT.

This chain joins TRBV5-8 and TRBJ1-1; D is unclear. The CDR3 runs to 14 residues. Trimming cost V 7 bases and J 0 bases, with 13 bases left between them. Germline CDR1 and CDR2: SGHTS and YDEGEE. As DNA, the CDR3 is TGTGCCAGCTTCGGCAGTCCAATGAACACTGAAGCTTTCTTT. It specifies CASFGSPMNTEAFF.

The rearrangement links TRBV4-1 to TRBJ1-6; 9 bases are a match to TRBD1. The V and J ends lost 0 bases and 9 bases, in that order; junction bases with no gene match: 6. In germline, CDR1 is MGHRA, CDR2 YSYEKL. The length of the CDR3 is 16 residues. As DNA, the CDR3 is TGCGCCAGCAGCCAAGAGCAGGGACAGGGAACTTCACCCCTCCACTTT. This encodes CASSQEQGQGTSPLHF.

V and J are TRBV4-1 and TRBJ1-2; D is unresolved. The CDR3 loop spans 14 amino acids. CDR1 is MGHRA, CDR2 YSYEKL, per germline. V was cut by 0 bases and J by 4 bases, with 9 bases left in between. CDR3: CASSQDKRVYGYTF. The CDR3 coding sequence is TGCGCCAGCAGCCAAGATAAGAGGGTCTATGGCTACACCTTC.